This paragraph reports one T cell receptor beta chain. Antigen specificity is unknown. The CDR3 totals 13 residues. CDR1 and CDR2 (germline): WSHSY, SAAADI. V was cut by 5 bases and J by 3 bases, with 9 bases left in between. The source of the sample is a study of blood T cells in healthy people across ages. Primed by a sample-barcoded 5' primer and a J-beta primer mix, a second PCR proceeded for roughly 6 to 12 cycles. The authors tagged each cDNA molecule using a template-switch adaptor with 12 random nucleotides. In TCRdb, the 5' RACE reads were re-called with MiXCR into one record per CDR3 protein. The data hold some 1.5 million distinct CDR3 sequences, with 28% observed a single time. Study-level findings and limits: Per million T cells, TCR beta diversity dropped roughly linearly as age increased. PBMCs were not sorted, which prevented a conclusive comparison of naive versus antigen-experienced cells. In long-lived donors, naive CD4+ cell counts and diversity exceeded those of aged donors.

V and J are TRBV10-2 and TRBJ2-3, with D unresolved. The clonotype originates from a woman aged 25-40 years in good health. The sequencing input was blood. As DNA, the CDR3 is TGCGCCAGCAGTATCCAGGAGACAGATACGCAGTATTTT. It yields the protein CASSIQETDTQYF.